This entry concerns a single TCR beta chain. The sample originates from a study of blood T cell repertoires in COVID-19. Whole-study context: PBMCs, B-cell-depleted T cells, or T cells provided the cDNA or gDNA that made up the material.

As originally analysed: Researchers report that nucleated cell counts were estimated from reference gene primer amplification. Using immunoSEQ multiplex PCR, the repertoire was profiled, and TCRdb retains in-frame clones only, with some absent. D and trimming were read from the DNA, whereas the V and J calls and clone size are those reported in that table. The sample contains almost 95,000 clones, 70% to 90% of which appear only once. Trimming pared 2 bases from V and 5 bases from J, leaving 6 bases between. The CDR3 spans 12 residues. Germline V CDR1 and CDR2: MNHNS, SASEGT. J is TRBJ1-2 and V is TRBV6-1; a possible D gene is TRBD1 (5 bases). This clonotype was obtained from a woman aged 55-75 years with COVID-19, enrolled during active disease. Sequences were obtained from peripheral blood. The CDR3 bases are TGTGCCAGCAGTGAAAGACAGTATGGCTACACCTTC. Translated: CASSERQYGYTF.